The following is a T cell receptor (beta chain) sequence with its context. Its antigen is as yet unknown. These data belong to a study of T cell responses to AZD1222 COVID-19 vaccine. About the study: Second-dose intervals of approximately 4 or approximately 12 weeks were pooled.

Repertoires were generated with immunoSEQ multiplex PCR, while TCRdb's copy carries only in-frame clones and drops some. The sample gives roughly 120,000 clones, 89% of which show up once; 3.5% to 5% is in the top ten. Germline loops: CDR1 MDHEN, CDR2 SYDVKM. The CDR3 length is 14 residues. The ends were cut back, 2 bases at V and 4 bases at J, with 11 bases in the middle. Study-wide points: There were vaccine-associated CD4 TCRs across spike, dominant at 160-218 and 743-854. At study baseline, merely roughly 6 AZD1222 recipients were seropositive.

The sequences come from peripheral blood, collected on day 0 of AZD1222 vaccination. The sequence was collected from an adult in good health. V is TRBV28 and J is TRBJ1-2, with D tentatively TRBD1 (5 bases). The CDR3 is CASSLQGTIYGYTF. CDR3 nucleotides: TGTGCCAGCAGTTTACAGGGAACCATCTATGGCTACACCTTC.